This T cell receptor beta chain is from a study of blood T cells in healthy people across ages. CDR3 length equals 16 residues. V was pared by 5 bases and J by 7 bases, with 21 bases between. Germline V CDR1 and CDR2: MNHEY, SMNVEV (reference sequence). The authors ran a second PCR of roughly 6 to 12 cycles using a sample-barcoded 5' primer and a J-beta primer mix. Tagging of each cDNA molecule was performed by a template-switch adaptor with 12 random nucleotides. TCRdb independently ran MiXCR on the 5' RACE reads; one entry per CDR3 protein. Here the sample spans around 780,000 distinct CDR3 sequences, around 50% being singletons.

The source is a man aged 35 to 55 in good health. The sequencing input was blood. The chain carries TRBV27 and TRBJ1-5; D is possibly TRBD1 (6 bases). The CDR3 nucleotides are TGTGCCAGCAGTCCCCTCGGACAGTCGAGAGGCCAGCCCCAGCATTTT. Amino acids: CASSPLGQSRGQPQHF.